The 9 T cell receptor beta chains presented below share a single source sample, sequenced in a study of cytomegalovirus exposure and HLA in healthy donors. Profiled with immunoSEQ multiplex PCR; TCRdb holds only in-frame clones, not every one. Of roughly 73,000 clones in the sample, approximately 95% were seen once. The sample taken for sequencing was PBMCs. These receptors originate from a man aged 18 to 30 in good health and CMV-seropositive.

This chain uses TRBV13 with TRBJ2-3; 7 positions match TRBD1. The CDR3 totals 14 residues. Germline-derived CDR1 and CDR2 are PRHDT and FYEKMQ (reference sequence). With V trimmed by 7 bases and J by 6 bases, 10 bases remained unmatched. The CDR3 DNA reads TGTGCCAGCACCCGACGACAGGGCTTGGATACGCAGTATTTT. This encodes CASTRRQGLDTQYF.

V and J are TRBV28 and TRBJ2-1; 11 positions agree with TRBD2. The germline V gene encodes CDR1 MDHEN and CDR2 SYDVKM. This CDR3 is built from 15 residues. V gave up 5 bases and J gave up 6 bases; unmatched junction bases: 6. CDR3 nucleotides: TGTGCCAGCAGTCAAACTAGCGGGAGTACCAATGAGCAGTTCTTC. Amino acid sequence: CASSQTSGSTNEQFF.

The chain links TRBV27 to TRBJ2-7, with a weak D call TRBD1 (6 bases). The ends were cut back, 4 bases at V and 5 bases at J, with 18 bases in the middle. Germline V gives CDR1 MNHEY, CDR2 SMNVEV (reference sequence). There are 15 residues in the CDR3. The CDR3 sequence: CASSSKTGLHNEQYF. The CDR3 DNA sequence: TGTGCCAGCAGTTCTAAGACAGGTCTCCACAACGAGCAGTACTTC.

V and J are TRBV11-2 and TRBJ2-3, with 11 bases identical to TRBD2. The J segment lost 1 base and the V segment lost 5 bases, leaving 5 bases of the junction unmatched. Germline CDR1 is SGHAT and CDR2 is FQNNGV. CDR3 length: 16 amino acids. The CDR3 sequence: CASSTRTSGRTDTQYF. In DNA form, the CDR3 reads TGTGCCAGCAGCACCCGGACTAGCGGGCGCACAGATACGCAGTATTTT.

The J gene is TRBJ1-2, the V gene TRBV7-9; maybe TRBD1 (5 bases). Between the trimmed V and J ends, which lost 6 bases and 6 bases, there was a span of 23 bases. Germline-derived CDR1 and CDR2 are SEHNR and FQNEAQ (reference sequence). The CDR3 sequence is 16 residues long. The CDR3 DNA is TGTGCCAGCAGAGCGGACCGGGGGGTCGAAAAGGATGGCTACACCTTC. It encodes CASRADRGVEKDGYTF.

The chain has TRBV30 and TRBJ2-1; unclear D gene. Trimming left V 1 base short and J 5 bases short, with 18 bases between. The germline gives CDR1 GTSNPN, CDR2 SVGIG (reference sequence). This CDR3 is built from 16 residues. CDR3 coding DNA: TGTGCCTGGAGTGGCAGTTTGGTGTCGGCGGACAATGAGCAGTTCTTC. The encoded protein is CAWSGSLVSADNEQFF.

The CDR3 here is CASSKGLAGAEQYF. CDR3 nucleotides: TGTGCCAGTAGTAAGGGACTAGCGGGAGCCGAGCAGTACTTC. The rearrangement joins TRBV19 to TRBJ2-7, with TRBD2 matching 14 bases. V gave up 4 bases and J gave up 6 bases; unmatched junction bases: 2. The V gene's germline CDR1 is LNHDA and CDR2 SQIVND (reference sequence). The CDR3 length is 14 residues.

In regard to this clone: Compared with germline, one end of the junction differs, possibly owing to a read error. The chain recombines TRBV6-1 with TRBJ2-7; D remains ambiguous. This CDR3 contains 16 residues. Germline V gene sequence: CDR1 MNHNS, CDR2 SASEGT. CDR3 protein: CAISEFHLQSSYEQYF. The DNA for the CDR3 is TGTGCCATCAGTGAGTTTCACCTACAGAGCTCCTACGAGCAGTACTTC.

This chain links TRBV6-5 with TRBJ2-3; D is unclear. The CDR3 runs 13 residues. The germline V gene has CDR1 MNHEY and CDR2 SVGAGI. V lost 6 bases and J 0 bases, leaving 7 bases between the germline ends. The CDR3: CASRGPSTDTQYF. CDR3 in DNA: TGTGCCAGCAGGGGCCCTAGCACAGATACGCAGTATTTT.